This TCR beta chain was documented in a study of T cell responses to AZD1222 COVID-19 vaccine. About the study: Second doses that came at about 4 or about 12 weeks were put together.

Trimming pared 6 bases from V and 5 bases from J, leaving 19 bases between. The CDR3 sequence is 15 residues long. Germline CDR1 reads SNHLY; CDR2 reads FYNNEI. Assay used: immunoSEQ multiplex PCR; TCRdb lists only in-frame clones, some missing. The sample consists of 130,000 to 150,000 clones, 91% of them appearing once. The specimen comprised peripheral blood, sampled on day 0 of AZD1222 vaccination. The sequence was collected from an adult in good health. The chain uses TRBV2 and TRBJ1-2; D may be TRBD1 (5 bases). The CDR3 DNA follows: TGTGCCAGCAGCAAAGTTGGGGCCGCTGAGTATGGCTACACCTTC. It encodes CASSKVGAAEYGYTF.